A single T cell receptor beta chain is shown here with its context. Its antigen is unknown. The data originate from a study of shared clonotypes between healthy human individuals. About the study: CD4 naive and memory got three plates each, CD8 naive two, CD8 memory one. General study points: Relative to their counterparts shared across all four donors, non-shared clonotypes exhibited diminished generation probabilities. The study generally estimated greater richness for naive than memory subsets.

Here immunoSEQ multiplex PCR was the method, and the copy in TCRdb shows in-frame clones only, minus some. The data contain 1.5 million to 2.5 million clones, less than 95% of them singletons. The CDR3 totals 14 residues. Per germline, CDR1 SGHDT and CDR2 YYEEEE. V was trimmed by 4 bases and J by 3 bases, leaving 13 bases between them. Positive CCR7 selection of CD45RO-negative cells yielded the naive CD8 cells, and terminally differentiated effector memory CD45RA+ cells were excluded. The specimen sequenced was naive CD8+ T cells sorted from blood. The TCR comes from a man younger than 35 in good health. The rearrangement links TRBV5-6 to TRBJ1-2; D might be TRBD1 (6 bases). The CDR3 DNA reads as TGTGCCAGCAGCACAGAACAGGGCCACTATGGCTACACCTTC. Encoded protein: CASSTEQGHYGYTF.